Listed below are T cell receptor beta chains from one sample, sequenced in a study of blood T cell repertoires in COVID-19. Assay: immunoSEQ multiplex PCR; the TCRdb copy retains only in-frame clones and omits some. The table shows about 190,000 clones, with around nine tenths occurring only once. Sequences were obtained from peripheral blood. These receptors were obtained from a man in his 60s with active or convalescent COVID-19. The conserved cysteine and the conserved F or W are not part of the CDR3 here.

V gene | CDR3 protein
TRBV5-4 | ASSLFDSLGYGYT
TRBV9 | ASSATGASYGYT
TRBV6-5 | ASSPNTILNTEAF
TRBV5-6 | ASSLGGLGSRGNQPQH
TRBV6-5 | ASTFGGYGYT
TRBV5-1 | ASSLGQLTDTQY
TRBV5-6 | ASSLTGVKETQY
TRBV11-1 | ASSLESSGGNEQF
TRBV6-5 | ASSWTGRWGTIY
TRBV7-8 | ASSLTGMNTEAF
TRBV5-1 | ASPGEGSPGSNQPQH
TRBV21-1 | ASMGGYT
TRBV2 | ASSGQGVSYNEQF
TRBV3-1/TRBV3-2 | ASSQVTTGSGYT
TRBV24-1 | ATSDMDSSSYNEQF
TRBV30 | AWSAELNTEAF
TRBV5-1 | ASSIGHRNTEAF
TRBV30 | AATGSPSGNTIY
TRBV18 | ASSPFGQGTDTQY
TRBV11-2 | ASSFTLEQF
TRBV5-1 | ASSLEGSGGDTQY
TRBV10-3 | AISEFRAGTGGDEQY
TRBV7-9 | ASSLERSSGYT
TRBV4-1 | ASSSQTGASQPQH
TRBV2 | ASSRGEQETQY
TRBV7-9 | ASSLAGSNEKLF
TRBV18 | ASSPRESNEKLF
TRBV29-1 | SVDLFDTEAF
TRBV14 | ASSLLAGGPSGTGELF
TRBV5-6 | ASSPWGQANTEAF
TRBV6-2/TRBV6-3 | ASSYPTGWEQY
TRBV5-1 | ASSQRQGTNTEAF
TRBV2 | ASSESSGPEYGYT
TRBV9 | ASSVDPDQPQH
TRBV6-6 | ASSSLAGTTNEKLF
TRBV19 | ASIVRGSQETQY
TRBV19 | ASQTGGLDTEAF
TRBV3-1/TRBV3-2 | ASSPRGHEQY
TRBV5-1 | ASHEDWSAEGF
TRBV27 | ASRRVIGQAYGYT
TRBV5-1 | ASSSGTSGYNEQF
TRBV11-2 | ASSLGWGRGSGRADTQY
TRBV2 | ASSEARTQGGPKF
TRBV18 | ASSPGPASQPQH